These 28 T cell receptor beta chains came from one sample sequenced in a study of T cells in localized non-small cell lung cancer. Method: immunoSEQ multiplex PCR; TCRdb's copy keeps in-frame clones and lacks some. The profile shows around 96,000 clones, roughly 93% of them singletons. The specimen was PBMCs, collected before any cancer treatment. Receptors originate from a woman aged 35 to 69 with stage II squamous cell lung carcinoma.

This clone appeared once. The genes are TRBV19 and TRBJ2-4, with 10 bases that match TRBD1. The CDR3 covers 17 residues. The V gene end was trimmed by 6 bases and the J gene end by 1 base; junction bases not matched to a gene: 9. From germline, CDR1 is LNHDA and CDR2 SQIVND (reference sequence). CDR3 coding DNA: TGTGCCAGTAGCCCCTGGACAGGGGGAAGGGCCAAAAACATTCAGTACTTC. Protein sequence: CASSPWTGGRAKNIQYF.

The gene calls are TRBV5-4 and TRBJ1-6; the D is unclear. V gave up 5 bases and J gave up 6 bases, with 9 bases separating them. Germline V CDR1 and CDR2: SGHNT, YYREEE (reference sequence). The CDR3 sequence is 13 residues long. CDR3 coding DNA: TGTGCCAGCAGGCGGGAACTTAATTCACCCCTCCACTTT. Protein: CASRRELNSPLHF.

This chain uses TRBV5-1 with TRBJ1-2; TRBD1 is a possible D gene (6 bases). CDR3 length: 15 residues. The germline V gene encodes CDR1 SGHRS and CDR2 YFSETQ. The V end lost 4 bases, the J end lost 4 bases, and 17 bases lay between the germline ends. CDR3 DNA: TGCGCCAGCAGCACAGGACAGTTAGGGAGCTATGGCTACACCTTC. Its protein product is CASSTGQLGSYGYTF.

The chain employs TRBV28 and TRBJ1-1; 8 bases agree with TRBD1. Trimming at V came to 5 bases and at J to 3 bases, leaving 8 bases not matched to a gene. CDR1 is MDHEN, CDR2 SYDVKM, per germline. This CDR3 region has 15 residues. CDR3 coding DNA: TGTGCCAGCAGTCGTACGGACAGGGAATACACTGAAGCTTTCTTT. Residues: CASSRTDREYTEAFF.

The CDR3 region has the DNA TGTGCCAGCAGCTTAGGGAGCCCAGCGTCCTACAATGAGCAGTTCTTC. This codes for CASSLGSPASYNEQFF. The chain uses TRBV7-7 and TRBJ2-1; D not certain. Germline CDR1 reads SSHAT; CDR2 reads FNYEAQ (reference sequence). The CDR3 is 16 residues long. V was clipped by 1 base and J by 1 base, with 11 bases between them.

The chain recombines TRBV10-3 with TRBJ1-3, with D unresolved. Trimming cost V 3 bases and J 0 bases, with 15 bases left between them. The CDR3 spans 17 residues. The germline V gene has CDR1 ENHRY and CDR2 SYGVKD. The CDR3 spells CAISDKVRGDSGNTIYF. In nucleotides, the CDR3 is TGTGCCATCAGTGATAAAGTTCGGGGAGACTCTGGAAACACCATATATTTT.

The chain combines TRBV19 with TRBJ1-2; D gene unclear. Trimming removed 4 bases at V and 8 bases at J, with 11 bases between. This CDR3 region has 12 residues. The germline CDR1 and CDR2 sequences are LNHDA and SQIVND (reference sequence). DNA for the CDR3: TGTGCCAGTAGTACAAGCCAAAGAGGCTACACCTTC. As protein: CASSTSQRGYTF. Using reference TRBV19 and TRBJ1-2 for the parts outside the CDR3, the full variable domain is DGGITQSPKYLFRKEGQNVTLSCEQNLNHDAMYWYRQDPGQGLRLIYYSQIVNDFQKGDIAEGYSVSREKKESFPLTVTSAQKNPTAFYLCASSTSQRGYTFGSGTRLTVV.

The V call is TRBV5-6, the J call TRBJ1-6, with D possibly being TRBD1 (5 bases). V was clipped by 4 bases and J by 9 bases, with 11 bases between them. This CDR3 spans 13 amino acids. The germline V gene encodes CDR1 SGHDT and CDR2 YYEEEE. The CDR3 region has the DNA TGTGCCAGCAGCCCCGGGGCGCCTTCACCCCTCCACTTT. Its translation is CASSPGAPSPLHF.

This clone was observed once. The J gene is TRBJ1-2, the V gene TRBV30, with unresolved D. V lost 3 bases, J lost 5 bases, and 10 bases lay in between. Germline V gene data show CDR1 as GTSNPN and CDR2 as SVGIG (reference sequence). This CDR3 comprises 12 residues. The CDR3 loop is CAWRTERYGYTF. CDR3 nucleotides: TGTGCCTGGAGAACTGAGCGGTATGGCTACACCTTC. The variable domain in full, completed from reference TRBV30 and TRBJ1-2, reads SQTIHQWPATLVQPVGSPLSLECTVEGTSNPNLYWYRQAAGRGLQLLFYSVGIGQISSEVPQNLSASRPQDRQFILSSKKLLLSDSGFYLCAWRTERYGYTFGSGTRLTVV.

The rearrangement uses TRBV19 and TRBJ1-6, with TRBD1 matching 8 bases. This CDR3 spans 15 amino acids. The ends lost 5 bases at V and 11 bases at J; junction bases unmatched: 11. The germline gives CDR1 LNHDA, CDR2 SQIVND (reference sequence). The chain's CDR3 is CASSEGTGITAPLHF. In DNA form, the CDR3 reads TGTGCCAGTAGTGAGGGGACAGGAATCACGGCACCCCTCCACTTT.

V and J are TRBV19 and TRBJ2-7; 7 bases match TRBD2. The V gene end was trimmed by 10 bases and the J gene end by 3 bases; junction bases not matched to a gene: 15. The germline V gene encodes CDR1 LNHDA and CDR2 SQIVND (reference sequence). CDR3 length: 15 amino acids. The CDR3 sequence is CATNGGKLYGYEQYF. Here the CDR3 DNA reads TGTGCCACTAACGGGGGGAAGCTGTATGGCTACGAGCAGTACTTC.

The chain couples TRBV7-2 to TRBJ2-3; D possibly matches TRBD1 or TRBD2 (6 bases each). The CDR3 extends over 15 amino acids. Germline-derived CDR1 and CDR2 are SGHTA and FQGNSA. Trimming shortened V by 4 bases and J by 3 bases, and 14 bases separated the two germline ends. The CDR3 spells CASSSHGGPTDTQYF. The DNA for the CDR3 is TGTGCCAGCAGCTCCCATGGGGGGCCAACAGATACGCAGTATTTT.

J is TRBJ1-1 and V is TRBV29-1; no reliable D call. In germline, CDR1 is SQVTM, CDR2 ANQGSEA. The CDR3 is made up of 12 amino acids. Trimming cost V 4 bases and J 3 bases, with 9 bases left between them. The CDR3 DNA sequence: TGCAGCGTTGGGGCGCGGGACACTGAAGCTTTCTTT. Translation: CSVGARDTEAFF.

The V gene is TRBV6-6, the J gene TRBJ1-5; D is unresolved. CDR1 is MNHNY, CDR2 SVGAGI, per germline (reference sequence). V gave up 8 bases and J gave up 2 bases, with 13 bases separating them. CDR3 length: 14 amino acids. The DNA for the CDR3 is TGTGCCAGCGGATGGGGTCGGGGCAATCAGCCCCAGCATTTT. Translation gives CASGWGRGNQPQHF.

The chain has TRBV19 and TRBJ2-3; D might be TRBD2 (7 bases). Germline lookup yields CDR1 LNHDA and CDR2 SQIVND (reference sequence). The CDR3 is 17 amino acids. V shed 5 bases and J shed 2 bases, with 20 bases lying between them. The CDR3 DNA follows: TGTGCCAGTAGTCTACGTGGGGGGGGGCAACCCACAGATACGCAGTATTTT. Its translation is CASSLRGGGQPTDTQYF.

This clone was counted a few times. V usage is TRBV15 and J usage is TRBJ2-5; D uncertain. Trimming cost V 5 bases and J 4 bases, with 11 bases left between them. The CDR3 totals 13 residues. CDR1 is LNHNV and CDR2 is YYDKDF in the germline V gene (reference sequence). As DNA, the CDR3 is TGTGCCACCAGCGCCGGACCTCGAGAGACCCAGTACTTC. Encoded protein: CATSAGPRETQYF. Together with reference TRBV15 and TRBJ2-5, the CDR3 gives the full variable domain: DAMVIQNPRYQVTQFGKPVTLSCSQTLNHNVMYWYQQKSSQAPKLLFHYYDKDFNNEADTPDNFQSRRPNTSFCFLDIRSPGLGDTAMYLCATSAGPRETQYFGPGTRLLVL.

V is TRBV9 and J is TRBJ2-2; D is unresolved. The length of the CDR3 is 17 residues. Trimming pared 6 bases from V and 6 bases from J, leaving 24 bases between. Germline V gene lookup returns CDR1 SGDLS and CDR2 YYNGEE. The CDR3 spells CASTLIGSSTGPGELFF. The CDR3 DNA is TGTGCCAGCACCTTAATTGGATCTTCAACCGGGCCCGGGGAGCTGTTTTTT.

This sequence joins TRBV5-8 and TRBJ2-2; TRBD1 is a possible D gene (5 bases). CDR3 size: 14 residues. CDR1 is SGHTS and CDR2 is YDEGEE in the germline V gene. The ends were cut back, 3 bases at V and 6 bases at J, with 12 bases in the middle. The CDR3 nucleotides are TGTGCCAGCAGCTATTGGGGCTCCCCCGGGGAGCTGTTTTTT. Protein product: CASSYWGSPGELFF.

CDR3 protein: CASSSLRDEQFF. The DNA of the CDR3 is TGTGCCAGCAGCTCCCTGAGGGATGAGCAGTTCTTC. This chain connects TRBV6-5 to TRBJ2-1; D possibly corresponds to TRBD2 (5 bases). Germline loops: CDR1 MNHEY, CDR2 SVGAGI. The CDR3 covers 12 residues. Trimming cost V 6 bases and J 8 bases, with 11 bases left between them.

The V and J genes are TRBV27 and TRBJ1-1; TRBD1 aligns across 8 bases. V dropped 5 bases and J dropped 2; count of bases not matched to a gene: 7. This CDR3 is built from 15 residues. Germline V gives CDR1 MNHEY, CDR2 SMNVEV (reference sequence). CDR3: CASSPRDRINTEAFF. DNA of the CDR3: TGTGCCAGCAGTCCCAGGGACAGGATTAACACTGAAGCTTTCTTT.

This sequence joins TRBV28 and TRBJ1-5, with 7 bases aligning to TRBD1. Trimming at V came to 5 bases and at J to 5 bases, leaving 9 bases not matched to a gene. This CDR3 has 15 amino acids. Germline loops: CDR1 MDHEN, CDR2 SYDVKM. The CDR3 here is CASSPPHRGDQPQHF. CDR3 coding DNA: TGTGCCAGCAGTCCCCCCCACAGGGGCGATCAGCCCCAGCATTTT.

The chain is built from TRBV18 and TRBJ1-1; D gene unclear. Germline V gene data show CDR1 as KGHSH and CDR2 as LQKENI. This CDR3 region has 14 residues. V lost 4 bases, J lost 2 bases, and 11 bases lay in between. The DNA of the CDR3 is TGTGCCAGCTCACTCCGGGAGGGTAACACTGAAGCTTTCTTT. The encoded protein is CASSLREGNTEAFF. Together with reference TRBV18 and TRBJ1-1, the CDR3 gives the full variable domain: NAGVMQNPRHLVRRRGQEARLRCSPMKGHSHVYWYRQLPEEGLKFMVYLQKENIIDESGMPKERFSAEFPKEGPSILRIQQVVRGDSAAYFCASSLREGNTEAFFGQGTRLTVV.

A remark on this clone: The same CDR3 arises from other DNA sequences in this sample as well. V gene TRBV5-1 combines with J gene TRBJ2-2; D call uncertain. Germline lookup yields CDR1 SGHRS and CDR2 YFSETQ. The CDR3 runs 13 residues. V was trimmed by 0 bases and J by 6 bases, leaving 6 bases between them. In DNA form, the CDR3 reads TGCGCCAGCAGCTTGGTTGGTCCCGGGGAGCTGTTTTTT. It encodes CASSLVGPGELFF.

This clone was seen more than once but under ten times. The V call is TRBV27, the J call TRBJ1-1; maybe TRBD1 (6 bases). Germline V gene sequence: CDR1 MNHEY, CDR2 SMNVEV (reference sequence). V shed 2 bases and J shed 6 bases, with 13 bases lying between them. CDR3 length: 14 amino acids. The CDR3 bases are TGTGCCAGCAGTTTAGGGGGCCCCGGCCCTGAAGCTTTCTTT. This translates into CASSLGGPGPEAFF.

The rearrangement links TRBV7-9 to TRBJ2-2; perhaps D is TRBD1 or TRBD2 (5 bases each). CDR3 length equals 13 residues. The germline V gene encodes CDR1 SEHNR and CDR2 FQNEAQ (reference sequence). V lost 5 bases and J 9 bases, leaving 13 bases between the germline ends. CDR3 residues: CASSPGTLRELFF. The CDR3 region has the DNA TGTGCCAGCAGCCCCGGGACCCTAAGGGAGCTGTTTTTT.

V gene TRBV28 combines with J gene TRBJ2-3; weak D call: TRBD2 (6 bases). CDR3 length: 14 residues. CDR1 is MDHEN, CDR2 SYDVKM, per germline. V was shortened by 3 bases and J by 5 bases, with 12 bases between the two germline ends. This CDR3 reads CASSFRGGGDTQYF. The CDR3 DNA follows: TGTGCCAGCAGTTTTAGGGGAGGAGGAGATACGCAGTATTTT.

This clone has a handful of counts. The chain recombines TRBV5-8 with TRBJ1-2; TRBD1 is a possible D gene (6 bases). The CDR3 has 12 amino acids. Germline V CDR1 and CDR2: SGHTS, YDEGEE. V lost 5 bases and J lost 8, with 13 bases in between. CDR3 coding DNA: TGTGCCAGCAGACCGGACAGTTTCGGCTACACCTTC. Amino acids: CASRPDSFGYTF.

The CDR3 sequence: CASSIDLLGRGGYTF. DNA of the CDR3: TGTGCCAGTAGTATAGATCTATTGGGCAGAGGAGGCTACACCTTC. V and J are TRBV19 and TRBJ1-2; D not resolved. There are 15 residues in the CDR3. Germline CDR1 and CDR2: LNHDA and SQIVND (reference sequence). The V and J ends lost 0 bases and 8 bases respectively, with 16 bases between them.